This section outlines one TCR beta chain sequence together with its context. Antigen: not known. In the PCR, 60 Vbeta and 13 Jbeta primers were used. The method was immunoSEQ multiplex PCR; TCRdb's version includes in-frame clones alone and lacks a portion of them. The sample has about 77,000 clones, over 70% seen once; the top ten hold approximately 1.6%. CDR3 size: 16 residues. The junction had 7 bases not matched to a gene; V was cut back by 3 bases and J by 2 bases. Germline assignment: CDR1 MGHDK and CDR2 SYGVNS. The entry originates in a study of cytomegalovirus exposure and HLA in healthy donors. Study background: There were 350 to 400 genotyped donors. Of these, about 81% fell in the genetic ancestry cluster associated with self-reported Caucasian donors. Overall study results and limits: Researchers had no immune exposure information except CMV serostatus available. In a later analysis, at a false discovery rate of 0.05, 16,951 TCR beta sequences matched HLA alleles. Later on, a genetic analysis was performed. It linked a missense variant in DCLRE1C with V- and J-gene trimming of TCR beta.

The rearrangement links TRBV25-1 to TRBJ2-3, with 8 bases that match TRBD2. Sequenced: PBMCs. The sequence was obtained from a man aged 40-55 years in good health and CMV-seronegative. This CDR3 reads CASSELTSAFTDTQYF. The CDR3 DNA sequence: TGTGCCAGCAGTGAGCTGACTAGCGCCTTCACAGATACGCAGTATTTT.